The T cell receptor beta chain described here comes from a study of blood T cell repertoires in COVID-19 (dated by TCRdb to between 2020 and 2021). General notes on the study: The collaborator samples originated in the United States, Italy and Spain and spanned the acute and convalescent phases of COVID-19. The repertoires were released in a freely available public database intended as a resource for research on the immune response to SARS-CoV-2. Samples came from the ongoing ImmuneRACE study (first 160 participants) plus 1,254 subjects from 6 global collaborators. Where HLA class I and class II types were available, the types were taken from metadata supplied by the sample provider, not from assay-based typing. A de-identified subject ID, COVID-19 status, age in years and sex were almost always included in the sample metadata. Deeply sampled blood TCRbeta repertoires from subjects exposed to, actively infected with, or recovered from COVID-19 were included in the dataset. The prospective study material was composed of cDNA or gDNA derived from T cells, B-cell-depleted T cells, or PBMCs. Here is what the overall study found, with its caveats: The quantity of clinical and demographic metadata differed by source and by participant and was supplied without curation.

Points on this clone: What antigen it recognizes has not been identified. Base-call qualities are not available, and no considerably larger clone is one nucleotide away.

TCRbeta CDR3 regions were amplified from genomic DNA using the immunoSEQ Assay, a bias-controlled multiplex PCR. Concerning the study's data processing: Within the assay, amplification of reference gene primers was used to estimate how many nucleated cells each sample contained. To quantify the absolute abundance of each unique TCRbeta CDR3 rearrangement, sequence reads were collapsed and filtered. For each sample, productive Simpson clonality was calculated as the square root of Simpson's diversity index over productive rearrangements. This is the immuneACCESS table as TCRdb keeps it, with only in-frame sequences that have V and J called. A part of the clones is gone; compared with another copy, unresolved V genes explain less than half, and the rest is unexplained. The V and J calls and clone size are taken from that table; D and trimming were inferred from the DNA. Counted in this sample were around 180,000 clones; under 85% of them appeared once. Approximately 12% of the sample goes to the ten largest clones.

Participants in the prospective study were aged roughly 18 to 100 years, lived in some 24 United States geographic areas, and enrolled through a virtual design. To assign participants to cohorts, the prospective study relied on clinical history that participants themselves reported in a screening survey and a study questionnaire. Recovered participants in ImmuneRACE Cohort 3 were defined as having two consecutive negative NP/OP PCR tests, clearance from a healthcare professional, or resolution of symptoms. In the prospective study, mobile phlebotomists collected whole blood, serum and a nasopharyngeal or oropharyngeal swab from each participant. Over a roughly 2-month period, participants in the prospective study had the option of providing additional blood draws and questionnaires. Prospective study blood samples were shipped either frozen or at room temperature before DNA extraction. The CDR3 holds 19 amino acids from the cysteine to the phenylalanine. The sequence is cut down to CDR3 DNA, 57 bases in frame from base 1. The CDR1 and CDR2 encoded by the germline V gene are SGDLS and YYNGEE. For this chain, trimming is 0 bases at the V end and 3 bases at the J end, and the number of junction bases without a gene match is 11.

The chain links TRBV9 with TRBJ2-2; 10 bases in between match TRBD1. This receptor was obtained from a middle-aged man who had recovered from COVID-19. Sequencing input: PBMCs or T cells enriched from blood (not recorded which). The CDR3 amino acid sequence is: CASSVGASRQGADTGELFF. In nucleotide form, the sequence is TGTGCCAGCAGCGTAGGCGCATCGCGACAGGGGGCGGACACCGGGGAGCTGTTTTTT.